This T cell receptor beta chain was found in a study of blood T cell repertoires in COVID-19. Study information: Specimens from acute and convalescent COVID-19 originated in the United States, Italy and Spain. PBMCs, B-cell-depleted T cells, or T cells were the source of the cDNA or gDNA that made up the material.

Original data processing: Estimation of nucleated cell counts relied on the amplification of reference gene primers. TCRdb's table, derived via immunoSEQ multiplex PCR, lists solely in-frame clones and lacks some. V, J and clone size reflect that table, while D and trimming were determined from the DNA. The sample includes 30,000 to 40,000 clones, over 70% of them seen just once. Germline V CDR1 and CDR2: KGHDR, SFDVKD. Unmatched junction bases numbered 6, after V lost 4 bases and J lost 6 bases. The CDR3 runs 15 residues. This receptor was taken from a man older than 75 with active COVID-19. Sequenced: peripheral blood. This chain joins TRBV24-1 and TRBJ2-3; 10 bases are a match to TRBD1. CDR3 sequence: CATSEPGTGVDTQYF. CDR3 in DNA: TGTGCCACCAGTGAACCCGGGACAGGGGTGGATACGCAGTATTTT.